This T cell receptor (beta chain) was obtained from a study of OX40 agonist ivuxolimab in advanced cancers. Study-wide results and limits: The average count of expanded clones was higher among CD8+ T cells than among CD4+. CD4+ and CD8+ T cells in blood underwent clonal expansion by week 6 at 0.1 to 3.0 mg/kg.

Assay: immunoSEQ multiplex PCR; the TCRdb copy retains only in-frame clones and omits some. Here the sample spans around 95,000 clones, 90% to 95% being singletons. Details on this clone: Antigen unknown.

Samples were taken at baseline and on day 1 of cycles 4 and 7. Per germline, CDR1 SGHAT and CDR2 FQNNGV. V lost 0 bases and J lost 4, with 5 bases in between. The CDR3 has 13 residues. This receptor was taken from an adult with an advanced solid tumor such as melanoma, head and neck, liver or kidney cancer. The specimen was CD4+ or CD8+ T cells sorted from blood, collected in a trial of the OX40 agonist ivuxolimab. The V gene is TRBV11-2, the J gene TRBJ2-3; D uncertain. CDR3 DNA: TGTGCCAGCAGCTTAGATTTTGCAGATACGCAGTATTTT. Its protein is CASSLDFADTQYF.